A single T cell receptor (beta chain) is shown here with its context. Its cognate antigen is unknown. The time point denotes: week 47, end of study. Every vaccine dose comprised 300 ug of mutant IDH1 20-mer peptide plus topical imiquimod. This sample stems from a study of a mutant IDH1 vaccine in newly diagnosed glioma. Whole-study context: V12 came at week 35, V13 at week 47.

The V and J ends lost 4 bases and 0 bases respectively, with 16 bases between them. This CDR3 region has 16 residues. Germline V gives CDR1 SGHRS, CDR2 YFSETQ. Only in-frame clones appear in the TCRdb table, and some are missing; sequencing was by immunoSEQ multiplex PCR. Of about 85,000 clones listed, about nine tenths are singletons. General study points: Apparently, pseudoprogression bore no relation to changes among the top peripheral T cell clonotypes.

The receptor was isolated from a woman in her forties or fifties with glioma. This chain links TRBV5-1 with TRBJ2-5; D might be TRBD1 (6 bases). The sample consisted of PBMCs, taken from a glioma patient whose treatment included an IDH1 peptide vaccine. DNA for the CDR3: TGCGCCAGCAGCCTCTCAACCGGACAGTACCAAGAGACCCAGTACTTC. It yields the protein CASSLSTGQYQETQYF.